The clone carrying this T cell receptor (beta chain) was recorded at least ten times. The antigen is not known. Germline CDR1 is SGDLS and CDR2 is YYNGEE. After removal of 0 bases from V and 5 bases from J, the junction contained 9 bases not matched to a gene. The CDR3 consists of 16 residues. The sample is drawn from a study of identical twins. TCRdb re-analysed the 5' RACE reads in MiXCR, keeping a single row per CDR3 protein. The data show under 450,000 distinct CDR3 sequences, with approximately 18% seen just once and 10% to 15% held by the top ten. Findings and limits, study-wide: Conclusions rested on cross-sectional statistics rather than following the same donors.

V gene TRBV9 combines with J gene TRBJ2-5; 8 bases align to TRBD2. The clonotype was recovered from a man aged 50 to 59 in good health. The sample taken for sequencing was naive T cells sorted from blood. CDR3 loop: CASSVAPAGVHETQYF. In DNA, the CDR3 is TGTGCCAGCAGCGTAGCCCCAGCGGGAGTTCACGAGACCCAGTACTTC.